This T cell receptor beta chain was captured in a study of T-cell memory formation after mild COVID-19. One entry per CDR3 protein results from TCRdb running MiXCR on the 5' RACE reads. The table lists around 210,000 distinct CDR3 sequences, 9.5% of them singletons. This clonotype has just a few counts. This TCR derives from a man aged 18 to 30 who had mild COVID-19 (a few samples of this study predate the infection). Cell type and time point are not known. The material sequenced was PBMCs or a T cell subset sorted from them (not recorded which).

CDR3 DNA sequence: TGTGCCAGCAGCTTAGTTCTGGCGTACCAAGAGACCCAGTACTTC. It yields the protein CASSLVLAYQETQYF. The V gene is TRBV7-2, the J gene TRBJ2-5; the D is unclear. In germline, CDR1 is SGHTA, CDR2 FQGNSA. The ends were cut back, 1 base at V and 0 bases at J, with 9 bases in the middle. The CDR3 spans 15 residues.